This TCR beta chain was captured in a study of quantifying T cell responses using KT2 cells. Study context: TCR alpha and beta constant-region primers primed reverse transcription of RNA. Study-wide findings and caveats: KT2 clone alpha and beta sequence counts scaled linearly with input KT2 cell number. Even the lowest spike-in, about one KT2 cell per 100,000 PBMC, yielded detectable KT2 sequences.

Known numbers of the T cell clone KT2 were added to PBMC. Each cDNA got a UMI-containing oligo ligated at its 3' end. The first PCR ran three to four cycles with an equimolar RC1.1 and RC1.2 beta primer mix. Starting with the second PCR, alpha and beta TCR chains went through separate processing. TCRdb re-derived calls from the UMI-ligation and nested PCR reads in MiXCR, one entry per CDR3 protein. The profile covers approximately 50,000 distinct CDR3 sequences, with 11% appearing a single time and less than 11% taken by the ten largest. The CDR3 totals 14 residues. V was clipped by 2 bases and J by 6 bases, with 13 bases between them. The V gene's germline CDR1 is SGHTA and CDR2 FQGNSA. In regard to this clonotype: Its antigen remains unidentified.

V and J are TRBV7-2 and TRBJ1-1; possible D gene TRBD1, 6 bases. The sequence derives from a human donor. The sample comprised PBMCs spiked with cells of the T cell clone KT2. The CDR3 reads CASSLTLGGAEAFF. CDR3 in DNA: TGTGCCAGCAGCTTAACTTTGGGGGGCGCTGAAGCTTTCTTT.